This is a list of T cell receptor beta chains from one sample in a study of breast tumors, draining lymph nodes, adjacent tissues. Each CDR3 protein is one row after TCRdb ran MiXCR on the multiplex PCR reads. Here the sample spans around 230,000 distinct CDR3 sequences, 32% being singletons. The source material was axillary lymph node tissue. Source of these receptors: a female donor with breast cancer. Some clones in this sample may be carry-over from other donors' samples. Both conserved end residues are part of each CDR3. D genes are given only for firm matches. Size values are once, few and many counts, or a class for expanded clones, and some rows have none.

V gene	clone size	J gene	D gene	CDR3 protein	CDR3 DNA
TRBV9	-	TRBJ2-3	TRBD2	CASSEAAGLGTDTQYF	TGTGCCAGCAGTGAAGCAGCGGGACTAGGCACAGATACGCAGTATTTT
TRBV5-4	many	TRBJ2-3	TRBD2	CASSLGGSGKTDTQYF	TGTGCCAGCAGCTTAGGCGGGAGTGGTAAGACAGATACGCAGTATTTT
TRBV28	many	TRBJ2-7	-	CASSVRTYEQYF	TGTGCCAGCAGTGTACGGACCTACGAGCAGTACTTC
TRBV7-6	-	TRBJ2-3	-	CASSPRQADTQYF	TGTGCCAGCTCGCCCCGACAGGCAGATACGCAGTATTTT
TRBV29-1	many	TRBJ2-7	TRBD2	CSVKGVAGGPRLEQYF	TGCAGCGTTAAAGGGGTAGCGGGAGGGCCAAGACTCGAGCAGTACTTC
TRBV6-5	few	TRBJ2-2	TRBD2	CASRLAGGGTGELFF	TGTGCCAGCAGGCTAGCGGGGGGCGGAACCGGGGAGCTGTTTTTT
TRBV28	many	TRBJ1-5	-	CASSSYARGGDQPQHF	TGTGCCAGCAGTTCCTATGCCAGGGGTGGGGATCAGCCCCAGCATTTT
TRBV20-1	many	TRBJ2-7	TRBD2	CSAIPGLDLYSQYEQYF	TGCAGTGCTATCCCGGGACTAGACCTTTATTCACAGTACGAGCAGTACTTC
TRBV20-1	-	TRBJ2-2	-	CSASVRGELFF	TGCAGTGCTTCGGTCCGAGGGGAGCTGTTTTTT
TRBV2	many	TRBJ1-1	-	CASSGSMNTEAFF	TGTGCCAGCAGCGGAAGTATGAACACTGAAGCTTTCTTT
TRBV12-3/TRBV12-4	many	TRBJ2-2	-	CASSQGINTGELFF	TGTGCCAGCAGTCAGGGGATCAACACCGGGGAGCTGTTTTTT
TRBV5-6	many	TRBJ1-5	-	CASSLGQGLDQPQHF	TGTGCCAGCAGCTTAGGTCAGGGATTGGATCAGCCCCAGCATTTT
TRBV19	-	TRBJ2-3	-	CASIDNRYFGPVGSDTQYF	-
TRBV3-1	many	TRBJ2-3	-	CASSQLTDTQYF	TGTGCCAGCAGCCAACTCACAGATACGCAGTATTTT
TRBV9	many	TRBJ1-4	-	CASSVVEGEKLFF	TGTGCCAGCAGCGTAGTCGAGGGAGAAAAACTGTTTTTT
TRBV6-5	many	TRBJ1-4	-	CASSSLTATNEKLFF	TGTGCCAGCAGTTCCCTGACGGCAACTAATGAAAAACTGTTTTTT
TRBV28	-	TRBJ1-5	-	CASSLRAGMGQPQHF	TGTGCCAGCAGTTTACGGGCAGGGATGGGTCAGCCCCAGCATTTT
TRBV3-1	few	TRBJ1-4	-	CASSQIWGQRTNEKLFF	TGTGCCAGCAGCCAGATTTGGGGGCAGCGGACTAATGAAAAACTGTTTTTT
TRBV7-9	many	TRBJ2-1	TRBD1	CASSFRQGYNEQFF	TGTGCCAGCAGCTTTAGACAGGGATACAATGAGCAGTTCTTC
TRBV7-6	once	TRBJ2-2	TRBD2	CASSSGLAGGPSTGELFF	TGTGCCAGCAGCTCGGGACTAGCGGGAGGGCCGAGCACCGGGGAGCTGTTTTTT
TRBV5-5	many	TRBJ2-3	TRBD2	CASSSGTSGTDTQYF	TGTGCCAGCAGCTCCGGGACTAGCGGGACAGATACGCAGTATTTT
TRBV5-1	many	TRBJ1-6	-	CASSFGQRGSPLHF	TGCGCCAGCAGCTTTGGACAGAGGGGGTCACCCCTCCACTTT
TRBV12-3/TRBV12-4	many	TRBJ2-7	-	CASTFSHGTYEQYF	TGTGCCAGCACCTTCTCACACGGCACCTACGAGCAGTACTTC
TRBV15	once	TRBJ1-3	TRBD1	CATSGGQGVCPGNTIYF	TGTGCCACCAGCGGAGGACAGGGGGTTTGTCCTGGAAACACCATATATTTT
TRBV5-1	-	TRBJ2-3	-	CASSGGMQGGTDTQYF	TGCGCCAGCAGCGGGGGGATGCAGGGCGGCACTGATACGCAGTATTTT
TRBV3-1	many	TRBJ2-7	TRBD1	CASSPGTGGLREQYF	TGTGCCAGCAGCCCCGGGACAGGGGGACTACGGGAGCAGTACTTC
TRBV3-1	many	TRBJ1-2	-	CASSQRGAVAGYTF	TGTGCCAGCAGCCAAAGGGGCGCGGTAGCTGGCTACACCTTC
TRBV20-1	many	TRBJ2-3	-	CSAKPGLRRGTDTQYF	TGCAGTGCAAAGCCGGGACTTAGACGGGGCACAGATACGCAGTATTTT
TRBV11-2	many	TRBJ2-4	-	CASSLGGNIQYF	TGTGCCAGCAGCTTAGGCGGAAACATTCAGTACTTC
TRBV15	-	TRBJ2-1	TRBD2	CATSRDSGGLGTTDTQFF	TGTGCCACCAGCAGAGATTCCGGGGGGTTAGGCACCACAGATACGCAGTTCTTC
TRBV2	-	TRBJ1-1	-	CASMSQGGGTEAFF	TGTGCCAGCATGTCACAGGGAGGGGGAACTGAAGCTTTCTTT
TRBV27	many	TRBJ2-7	-	CASNSPIWTYEQYF	TGTGCCAGCAACTCTCCGATATGGACCTACGAGCAGTACTTC
TRBV9	-	TRBJ2-5	TRBD2	CASSARTSLETQSF	TGTGCCAGCAGCGCCAGGACTAGCCTGGAGACCCAGTCCTTC
TRBV5-1	many	TRBJ2-1	TRBD2	CASSSHKVGGTNEQFF	TGCGCCAGCAGCTCTCACAAAGTCGGGGGGACCAATGAGCAGTTCTTC
TRBV20-1	-	TRBJ1-5	-	CSARGTSERETQHF	TGCAGTGCTAGGGGGACTAGCGAAAGAGAGACCCAGCATTTT
TRBV11-1	many	TRBJ2-7	TRBD2	CASSPGLAGGNEQYF	TGTGCCAGCAGCCCGGGACTAGCGGGAGGAAACGAGCAGTACTTC
TRBV18	few	TRBJ2-2	-	CASSPRPSEYTGELFF	TGTGCCAGCTCACCACGTCCTAGCGAATACACCGGGGAGCTGTTTTTT
TRBV11-2	many	TRBJ2-3	-	CASSSSFGTDTQYF	TGTGCCAGCAGTTCCAGCTTCGGCACAGATACGCAGTATTTT
TRBV7-9	-	TRBJ2-1	-	CASSLGGRVVYEQFF	TGTGCCAGCAGCCTTGGGGGCAGGGTAGTCTATGAGCAGTTCTTC
TRBV18	-	TRBJ1-1	-	CASSPAGRTEAFF	TGTGCCAGCTCACCAGCAGGGAGAACTGAAGCTTTCTTT
TRBV5-8	many	TRBJ2-5	-	CASSLGSGEIETQYF	TGTGCCAGCAGCTTGGGTTCGGGTGAGATAGAGACCCAGTACTTC